The clone carrying this T cell receptor beta chain was counted a few times. As yet, its antigen is unknown. This sample is drawn from a study of beta chain features in type 1 diabetes. Overall study results and limits: Fewer junction insertions and more nucleotide deletions appeared in type 1 diabetes patients. Type 1 diabetes patients had moderately but significantly shorter TCRB CDR3s in all four CD4+ subsets. An over-representation of cells with high TCR expression could result from cDNA sequencing.

After removal of 7 bases from V and 4 bases from J, the junction contained 5 bases not matched to a gene. The germline V gene has CDR1 MDHEN and CDR2 SYDVKM. The CDR3 runs 13 residues. Reverse transcription of all isolated RNA meant that expressed TCRB transcripts were sequenced. Generated by immunoSEQ multiplex PCR, the TCRdb table keeps only in-frame clones and is missing some. In the table there are a few hundred thousand clones, around 12% of which are singletons. A heparinised blood draw that averaged about 116 mL was obtained once from each donor. This rearrangement joins TRBV28 to TRBJ2-7, with 9 bases fitting TRBD2. This sequence was found in a woman in her late teens or twenties with type 1 diabetes. Material: naive CD4+ T cells from blood. DNA for the CDR3: TGTGCCAGCAACCCGGGACTAGCTTACGAGCAGTACTTC. Translation gives CASNPGLAYEQYF.